This T cell receptor beta chain stems from a study of cytomegalovirus exposure and HLA in healthy donors. With V trimmed by 10 bases and J by 9 bases, 14 bases remained unmatched. The germline V gene encodes CDR1 MNHEY and CDR2 SMNVEV (reference sequence). There are 15 residues in the CDR3. TCRdb's copy holds only in-frame clones and misses some; the assay was immunoSEQ multiplex PCR. The table lists 150,000 to 160,000 clones, about 86% of them singletons, with 2% to 2.5% in the top ten. The source material was PBMCs. The clonotype originates from a human donor in good health. This chain connects TRBV27 to TRBJ2-7, with TRBD2 matching over 14 bases. CDR3 sequence (DNA): TGTGCCACCCGACTAGCGGGAGGGCCGGCGTTATTGCAGTACTTC. Translated: CATRLAGGPALLQYF.